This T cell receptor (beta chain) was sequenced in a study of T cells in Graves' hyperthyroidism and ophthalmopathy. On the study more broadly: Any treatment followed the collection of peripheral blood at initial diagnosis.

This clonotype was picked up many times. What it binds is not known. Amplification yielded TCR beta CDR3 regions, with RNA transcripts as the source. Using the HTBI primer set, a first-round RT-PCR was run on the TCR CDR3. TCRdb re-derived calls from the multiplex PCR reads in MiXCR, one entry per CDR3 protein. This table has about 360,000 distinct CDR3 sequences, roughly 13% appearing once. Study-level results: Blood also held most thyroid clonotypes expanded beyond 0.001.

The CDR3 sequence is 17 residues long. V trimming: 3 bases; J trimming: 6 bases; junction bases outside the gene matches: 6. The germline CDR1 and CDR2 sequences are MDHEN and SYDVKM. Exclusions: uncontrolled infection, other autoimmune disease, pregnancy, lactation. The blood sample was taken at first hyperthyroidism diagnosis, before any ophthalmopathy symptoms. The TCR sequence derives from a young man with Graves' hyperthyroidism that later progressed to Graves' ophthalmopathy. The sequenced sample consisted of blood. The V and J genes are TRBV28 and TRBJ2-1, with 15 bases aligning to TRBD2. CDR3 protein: CASSFSGLAGGPNEQFF. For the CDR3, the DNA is TGTGCCAGCAGTTTCTCCGGACTAGCGGGGGGGCCCAATGAGCAGTTCTTC.